Listed below are T cell receptor beta chains from one sample, sequenced in a study of regulatory T cells in long-lasting Graves disease. A single record per CDR3 protein comes from TCRdb applying MiXCR to the multiplex PCR reads. The sample carries almost 450,000 distinct CDR3 sequences, about 16% recorded once. These sequences were also reported in another study, on T cells in Graves' hyperthyroidism and ophthalmopathy.

This specimen consisted of peripheral blood mononuclear cells (PBMCs), obtained at new diagnosis, from a patient treated with antithyroid drugs. The receptors were gathered from a woman aged 30 to 39 with Graves disease. Both conserved end residues are part of each CDR3.

v_call	j_call	cdr3_aa
TRBV7-9	TRBJ2-1	CASSLGALHNEQFF
TRBV4-1	TRBJ2-2	CASSHGIQGAANTGELFF
TRBV20-1	TRBJ1-5	CSALSQGLQPQHF
TRBV20-1	TRBJ2-7	CSAETGAPYEQYF
TRBV7-2	TRBJ1-2	CASKGSGSYGYTF
TRBV6-1	TRBJ2-1	CASSIVSSSYNEQFF
TRBV5-6	TRBJ2-7	CASSLGISPNYEQYF
TRBV28	TRBJ2-5	CASSPPGQGTQYF
TRBV20-1	TRBJ2-1	CSAYKTGTGFNNEQFF
TRBV29-1	TRBJ1-1	CSVQLDTESTEAFF
TRBV7-6	TRBJ1-1	CASSLGGVGNTEAFF
TRBV6-1	TRBJ2-3	CASSPIAGGPGTDTQYF
TRBV29-1	TRBJ1-2	CSVGRRDGYTF
TRBV5-1	TRBJ1-2	CASSILGQGNYGYTF
TRBV27	TRBJ2-3	CASSLFFMYRDTQYF
TRBV9	TRBJ1-4	CASSPSGAEKLFF